This T cell receptor (beta chain) originates from a study of OX40 agonist ivuxolimab in advanced cancers. The overall study: It was permissible to have had prior anti-PD-1, anti-PD-L1 or anti-CTLA-4 therapy, and more than 30% had some. Findings of the study overall: A proportion of nonresponders additionally exhibited low normalized T-cell clonal expansion.

Trimming cost V 4 bases and J 4 bases, with 11 bases left between them. CDR1 and CDR2 (germline): LNHDA, SQIVND (reference sequence). The CDR3 has 15 amino acids. TCRdb's table, derived via immunoSEQ multiplex PCR, lists solely in-frame clones and lacks some. Among tens of thousands of clones, 70% to 90% were seen once, and the ten largest hold around 0.73%. Details on this clone: Its matching antigen is unknown.

The sequence came from an adult with an advanced solid tumor such as melanoma, head and neck, liver or kidney cancer. The sequenced sample was CD4+ or CD8+ T cells sorted from blood, obtained in a trial of the OX40 agonist ivuxolimab. This rearrangement joins TRBV19 to TRBJ2-6; D ambiguous. The CDR3 sequence: CASSSSPGGANVLTF. The CDR3 DNA is TGTGCCAGTAGTAGTTCCCCTGGGGGGGCCAACGTCCTGACTTTC.